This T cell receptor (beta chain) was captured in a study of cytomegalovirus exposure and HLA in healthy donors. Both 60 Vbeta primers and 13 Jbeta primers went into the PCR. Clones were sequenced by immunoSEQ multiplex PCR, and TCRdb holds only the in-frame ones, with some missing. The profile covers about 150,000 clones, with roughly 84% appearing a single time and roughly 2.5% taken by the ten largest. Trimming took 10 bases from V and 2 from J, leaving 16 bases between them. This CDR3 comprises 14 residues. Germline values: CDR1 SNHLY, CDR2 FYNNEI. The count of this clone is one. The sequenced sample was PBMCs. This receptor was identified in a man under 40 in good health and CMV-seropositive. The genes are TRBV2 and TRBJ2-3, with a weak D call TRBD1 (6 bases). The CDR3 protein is CAKSKGVPTDTQYF. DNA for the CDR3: TGTGCCAAGTCTAAGGGGGTTCCCACAGATACGCAGTATTTT.